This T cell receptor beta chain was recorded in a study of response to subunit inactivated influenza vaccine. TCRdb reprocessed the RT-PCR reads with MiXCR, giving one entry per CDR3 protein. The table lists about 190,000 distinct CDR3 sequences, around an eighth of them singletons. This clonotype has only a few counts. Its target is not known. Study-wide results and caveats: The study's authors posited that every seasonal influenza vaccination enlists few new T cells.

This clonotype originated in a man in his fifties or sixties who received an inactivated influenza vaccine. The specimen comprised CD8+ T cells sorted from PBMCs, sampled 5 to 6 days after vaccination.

The CDR3 loop is CASSLRMGQGPDNEQFF. The CDR3 DNA sequence: TGTGCCAGCAGTTTGAGAATGGGACAGGGGCCCGACAATGAGCAGTTCTTC. V and J are TRBV28 and TRBJ2-1, with TRBD1 matching 10 bases. Germline lookup yields CDR1 MDHEN and CDR2 SYDVKM. CDR3 length: 17 amino acids. Trimming cost V 3 bases and J 5 bases; bases outside gene matches: 10.